The rows below give T cell receptor beta chains drawn from one sample of a study of siplizumab effects on memory and regulatory T cells. Assay: immunoSEQ multiplex PCR; the TCRdb copy retains only in-frame clones and omits some. The table includes some 120,000 clones, 90% to 95% detected once. The source material was non-Treg CD4+ T cells sorted from blood. These receptors came from a human donor in good health. Each CDR3 is given with its conserved first and last residue. The D gene is left open where the match is weak. The size field is filled for only some rows; it gives once, few, many or a size class.

d_call	j_call	v_call	clone_size	cdr3_nt	cdr3_aa
TRBD1	TRBJ1-5	TRBV28	NA	TGTGCCAGCAGTTTCCAAGGACAGGGGCTTCAGCCCCAGCATTTT	CASSFQGQGLQPQHF
TRBD2	TRBJ2-3	TRBV25-1	NA	TGTGCCAGCAGTGAAGGGGGGGCAGATACGCAGTATTTT	CASSEGGADTQYF
NA	TRBJ2-5	TRBV18	NA	TGTGCCAGCTCACCACCGATCCGACAGGATAAATTCAACCTTAGGGAGACCCAGTACTTC	CASSPPIRQDKFNLRETQYF
NA	TRBJ2-7	TRBV5-6	NA	TGTGCCAGCAGCTCCCCCGGAGCATCGGGCCTTGAGCAGTACTTC	CASSSPGASGLEQYF
NA	TRBJ2-1	TRBV27	NA	TGTGCCAGCAGTTTAGTGAGACAGAGACTCCCTGAGCAGTTCTTC	CASSLVRQRLPEQFF
TRBD1	TRBJ2-7	TRBV6-4	NA	TGTGCCAGCAGTAGAGAACAGGGGGGCTCCTACGAGCAGTACTTC	CASSREQGGSYEQYF
TRBD2	TRBJ2-3	TRBV5-6	NA	TGTGCCAGCAGCTTTTTTAGCGGGGGCACAGATACGCAGTATTTT	CASSFFSGGTDTQYF
TRBD2	TRBJ2-7	TRBV5-1	once	TGCGCCAGCAGCTCGGGGGGACCCGGAGGAGAGCAGTACTTC	CASSSGGPGGEQYF
NA	TRBJ1-2	TRBV7-9	NA	TGTGCCAGCAGCTTAGCGGACGAGGGGGGCTACACCTTC	CASSLADEGGYTF
NA	TRBJ2-5	TRBV7-9	NA	TGTGCCAGCAGCTTAGACACGAGAACCCAGTACTTC	CASSLDTRTQYF
TRBD1	TRBJ1-5	TRBV19	NA	TGTGCCAGTAGTGCCGACAGGGTCCAGCCCCAGCATTTT	CASSADRVQPQHF
NA	TRBJ1-1	TRBV5-6	NA	TGTGCCAGCAAGTCGACACCGAACACTGAAGCTTTCTTT	CASKSTPNTEAFF
NA	TRBJ2-1	TRBV19	NA	TGTGCCAGTAGTTTCCTAGACAATGAGCAGTTCTTC	CASSFLDNEQFF
NA	TRBJ2-3	TRBV7-9	NA	TGTGCCAGCAGCTTCGGGGGTTTTGGCACAGATACGCAGTATTTT	CASSFGGFGTDTQYF
NA	TRBJ1-2	TRBV11-2	NA	TGTGCCAGCAGCCCTTCTTTGCCTGGCTACACCTTC	CASSPSLPGYTF
TRBD2	TRBJ2-1	TRBV6-5	NA	TGTGCCAGCAGTCCACGACTAGCGGGGAACAATGAGCAGCTCTTC	CASSPRLAGNNEQLF
TRBD1	TRBJ2-7	TRBV6-1	NA	TGTGCCAGCAGCCCGGACAGGGCCTACGAGCAGTACTTC	CASSPDRAYEQYF
NA	TRBJ1-1	TRBV10-3	NA	TGTGCCATCACCGGGCAGGGGAACACTGAAGCTTTCTTT	CAITGQGNTEAFF
TRBD1	TRBJ2-7	TRBV2	NA	TGTGCCCGATGGGACAGGGACTCTTACGAGCAGTACTTC	CARWDRDSYEQYF
NA	TRBJ2-7	TRBV11-2	NA	TGTGCCAGCAGCCACGGACAGCCCTACGAGCAGTACTTC	CASSHGQPYEQYF
NA	TRBJ1-5	TRBV18	NA	TGTGCCAGCTCACCACCGGATCAGCCCCAGCATTTT	CASSPPDQPQHF
TRBD1	TRBJ2-7	TRBV2	once	TGTGCCAGCAGGAAACAGGGGGAGCCAGCCTACGAGCAGTACTTC	CASRKQGEPAYEQYF
NA	TRBJ1-2	TRBV21-1	NA	TGTGCCAGCAGCAACCAGGGGGGGGAAGACTATGGCTACACCTTC	CASSNQGGEDYGYTF
NA	TRBJ1-4	TRBV2	once	TGTGCCAGCAGTGAACAGGAGGATGAAAAACTGTTTTTT	CASSEQEDEKLFF
TRBD1	TRBJ2-7	TRBV2	NA	TGTGCCAGCAGACCCGGGACAGACTACGAGCAGTACTTC	CASRPGTDYEQYF
TRBD1	TRBJ2-5	TRBV4-1	NA	TGCGCCAGCAGCCCCGGGACAGGGGCCTTCCAAGAGACCCAGTACTTC	CASSPGTGAFQETQYF
TRBD1	TRBJ1-2	TRBV30	NA	TGTGCCTGGAGCCCAAGGGGGCGGAGTAGCTACACCTTC	CAWSPRGRSSYTF
NA	TRBJ2-7	TRBV27	NA	TGTGCCAGCAGTCAACTCCGGACGCTGGGCTCCTACGAGCAGTACTTC	CASSQLRTLGSYEQYF
NA	TRBJ2-7	TRBV5-4	NA	TGTGCCAGCAGTTACCCGGGAGCTTACGAGCAGTACTTC	CASSYPGAYEQYF
NA	TRBJ2-3	TRBV19	NA	TGTGCCAGTAAGTGGCAGGGGACAGATACGCAGTATTTT	CASKWQGTDTQYF
NA	TRBJ2-3	TRBV10-3	NA	TGTGCCATCAGTCTACCAGGGGCAGGGAGAGTTGGGACAGATACGCAGTATTTT	CAISLPGAGRVGTDTQYF
NA	TRBJ1-2	TRBV12-5	NA	TGTGCTAGTGGTTTGGATGCCGGGACTAACTATGGCTACACCTTC	CASGLDAGTNYGYTF
NA	TRBJ2-1	TRBV6-5	NA	TGTGCCAGCAGTTACTCGCGCGATGAGCAGTTCTTC	CASSYSRDEQFF
NA	TRBJ1-2	TRBV6-5	NA	TGTGCCAGCAGTCCCCGGGAATATGAATACGGCTACACCTTC	CASSPREYEYGYTF
NA	TRBJ2-7	TRBV11-3	NA	TGTGCCAGCAGCTTAGGTTACGGTGAATCCTACGAGCAGTACTTC	CASSLGYGESYEQYF
NA	TRBJ1-1	TRBV12-1	NA	TGTGCCAGCAGCCCCGAGGAGGGGGAGTGGAACACTGAAGCTTTCTTT	CASSPEEGEWNTEAFF
NA	TRBJ1-2	TRBV6-6	NA	TGTGCCTACAACCCCGGGGGGGGATTCTACACCTTC	CAYNPGGGFYTF
NA	TRBJ1-1	TRBV5-8	NA	TGTGCCAGCAGCTTGGTGGACAGTATGAACACTGAAGCTTTCTTT	CASSLVDSMNTEAFF
TRBD1	TRBJ1-5	TRBV7-2	NA	TGTGCCAGCAGGGCGACAGGGGGCAACAATCAGCCCCAGCATTTT	CASRATGGNNQPQHF
NA	TRBJ1-5	TRBV5-1	NA	TGCGCCAGCAGCTTGGGGGAAGGCAATCAGCCCCAGCATTTT	CASSLGEGNQPQHF
NA	TRBJ1-2	TRBV5-4	NA	TGTGCCAGCAGCTTGGTTGGTTACAACTATGGCTACACCTTC	CASSLVGYNYGYTF
NA	TRBJ1-5	TRBV19	NA	TGTGCCAGTACCGGGACACCCAATCAGCCCCAGCATTTT	CASTGTPNQPQHF
NA	TRBJ2-7	TRBV15	NA	TGTGCCACCAGCAGAGATAGAGAATTTTCATACGAGCAGTACTTC	CATSRDREFSYEQYF
NA	TRBJ2-2	TRBV5-1	NA	TGCGCCAGCAGCCCCCGACCAGGGCCCGGGGAGCTGTTTTTT	CASSPRPGPGELFF
TRBD2	TRBJ2-7	TRBV2	once	TGTGCCAGCAGTGAAGCGTCGGGCCGGACTAGCGGGAGGGCGACGGAGCAGTACTTC	CASSEASGRTSGRATEQYF
NA	TRBJ1-1	TRBV29-1	NA	TGCAGCGTTGAAAGGTGGGGGGAAAAGGGGACTGAAGCTTTCTTT	CSVERWGEKGTEAFF
NA	TRBJ2-1	TRBV6-4	NA	TGTGCCAGCAGTGAAACCGGGCGGAGTGAGCAGTTCTTC	CASSETGRSEQFF
NA	TRBJ1-1	TRBV29-1	NA	TGCAGCGTTGGGGGCAGACTGAACACTGAAGCTTTCTTT	CSVGGRLNTEAFF
TRBD1	TRBJ2-2	TRBV10-1	NA	TGCGCCAGCAGTGGGACAGGTGCGAACACCGGGGAGCTGTTTTTT	CASSGTGANTGELFF